Following are 25 T cell receptor delta chains from one sample sequenced in a study of gamma-delta T cells after stem cell transplantation. TCRdb repeated clone calling on the RT-PCR reads with CATT. The table has about 3,000 delta-chain clones, 7.5% to 9% seen once. Sequences were obtained from gamma-delta T cells. These receptors came from a human donor. It is not recorded whose cells these are; they may come from a transplant donor.

This clone showed up just a few times. V gene TRDV1 combines with J gene TRDJ1; 8 bases are a match to TRDD3. This CDR3 has 16 amino acids. The V gene end was trimmed by 2 bases and the J gene end by 3 bases; junction bases not matched to a gene: 8. Germline V gives CDR1 TSWWSYY, CDR2 QGS. DNA for the CDR3: TGTGCTCTTGGGGAAAATTCTTTTGGGGGATCCGATAAACTCATCTTT. Its protein product is CALGENSFGGSDKLIF.

Of note for this clone: It differs at one base from a far larger clone, so likely a read error. The chain combines TRDV2 with TRDJ1; TRDD3 aligns across 10 bases. Unmatched junction bases numbered 17, after V lost 0 bases and J lost 2 bases. The CDR3 covers 20 residues. Germline V CDR1 and CDR2: GEAIGNYY, EKD. CDR3 coding DNA: TGTGCCTGTGACACCTACGACTTCAGTGCACTGGGGGATTATACCGATAAACTCATCTTT. This gives the protein CACDTYDFSALGDYTDKLIF.

This clone has more than one count but fewer than ten. This likely came from a read error, as a far larger clone is one base away. Other DNA sequences in this specimen translate into the identical CDR3. The rearrangement joins TRDV2 to TRDJ1, with 9 bases fitting TRDD3. Germline V gene data show CDR1 as GEAIGNYY and CDR2 as EKD. This CDR3 is 16 amino acids long. CDR3 sequence reads: CACDTGYWGSVDKLIF. Here the CDR3 DNA reads TGTGCCTGTGACACCGGGTACTGGGGGAGCGTTGATAAACTCATCTTC.

A few counts support this clone. The protein held in TCRdb is that of a much larger clone and does not match this DNA's translation at residue 7, likely because of a read error; the protein shown is translated from the DNA. The chain uses TRDV2 and TRDJ3; no reliable D call. The V end was cut by 0 bases, the J end by 0 bases, with 11 bases between. The germline V gene encodes CDR1 GEAIGNYY and CDR2 EKD. This CDR3 is 18 amino acids long. CDR3 nucleotides: TGTGCCTGTGACACCGGCTGTGGGAGCTCCTGGGACACCCGACAGATGTTTTTC. This translates into CACDTGCGSSWDTRQMFF.

Comments on this clone: With a far larger clone one base away, a read error is the likely cause. The chain has TRDV2 and TRDJ3; 12 nucleotides line up with TRDD3. CDR1 and CDR2 from the germline V gene are GEAIGNYY and EKD. This CDR3 contains 21 residues. CDR3 loop: CACGTVLGDTQSSGDTRQMFF. CDR3 sequence (DNA): TGTGCCTGTGGCACCGTACTGGGGGATACCCAGAGCTCGGGGGACACCCGACAGATGTTTTTC.

With respect to this clone: The same CDR3 arises from other DNA sequences in this sample as well. The CDR3 is CALGESPLPTGGYANKIKDLYTDKLIF. The CDR3 region has the DNA TGTGCTCTTGGGGAATCCCCCCTTCCTACTGGGGGATACGCGAATAAGATAAAGGACCTATACACCGATAAACTCATCTTT. The chain uses TRDV1 and TRDJ1; 13 bases fit TRDD3. The junction had 33 bases not matched to a gene; V was cut back by 2 bases and J by 0 bases. The germline V gene encodes CDR1 TSWWSYY and CDR2 QGS. The CDR3 length is 27 residues.

V is TRAV29/DV5 and J is TRDJ1; 8 bases line up with TRDD3. The CDR3 is made up of 20 amino acids. Trimming at V came to 1 base and at J to 3 bases, leaving 23 bases not matched to a gene. Germline V gene sequence: CDR1 NSMFDY, CDR2 ISSIKDK. The CDR3: CAASPPKASRMGDQADKLIF. CDR3 DNA: TGTGCAGCAAGCCCGCCTAAGGCCTCCCGGATGGGGGATCAAGCCGATAAACTCATCTTT.

By its share, this clone is medium-sized. In the same sample, other DNA sequences code for this CDR3. V gene TRDV1 combines with J gene TRDJ1, with 9 bases matching TRDD2. J gave up 0 bases and V 0 bases, and 23 bases lay outside the gene matches. CDR3 size: 23 residues. Germline CDR1 is TSWWSYY and CDR2 is QGS. CDR3: CALGELQRPSYYLWGLYTDKLIF. The CDR3 region has the DNA TGTGCTCTTGGGGAACTGCAACGGCCTTCCTACTATCTATGGGGGTTGTACACCGATAAACTCATCTTT.

This clone ranks as medium-sized. The chain is built from TRDV1 and TRDJ1; 8 positions agree with TRDD3. This CDR3 has 21 amino acids. V was pared by 5 bases and J by 4 bases, with 27 bases of the junction left unmatched. Looked up from germline, CDR1 is TSWWSYY and CDR2 is QGS. CDR3 in DNA: TGTGCTCTTGGGCTCCCCCGGTGGGGGATGAGGTCTGGGTCGTACGACGATAAACTCATCTTT. This encodes CALGLPRWGMRSGSYDDKLIF.

Notes on this clone: A far larger clone lies a single base away; this is likely a read error. This chain uses TRDV2 with TRDJ3; 11 nucleotides line up with TRDD3. Unmatched junction bases numbered 6, after V lost 0 bases and J lost 0 bases. The germline V gene encodes CDR1 GEAIGNYY and CDR2 EKD. This CDR3 is built from 20 residues. CDR3 in DNA: TGTGCCTGTGACACCGAACTGGGGGATAGAACCTCCTGGGACACCCGACAGATGTTTTTC. This encodes CACDTELGDRTSWDTRQMFF.

Comments on this clone: A far larger clone lies a single base away; this is likely a read error. The chain employs TRDV2 and TRDJ2, with 10 bases that match TRDD3. The CDR3 spans 16 residues. Trimming took 3 bases from V and 4 from J; bases not matched to a gene: 7. Germline V CDR1 and CDR2: GEAIGNYY, EKD. CDR3 in amino acids: CACDSMGDTWTAQLFF. The CDR3 nucleotides are TGTGCCTGTGACTCCATGGGGGATACTTGGACAGCACAACTCTTCTTT.

In the case of this clone: This specimen includes other DNA sequences encoding the same CDR3. This sequence joins TRDV1 and TRDJ1; 8 bases map to TRDD3. The junction had 20 bases not matched to a gene; V was cut back by 2 bases and J by 0 bases. CDR1 is TSWWSYY, CDR2 QGS, per germline. This CDR3 is 21 amino acids long. CDR3 residues: CALGEVSTLGDVLRYTDKLIF. The CDR3 region has the DNA TGTGCTCTTGGGGAAGTGTCCACGCTGGGGGACGTACTTAGGTACACCGATAAACTCATCTTT.

As regards this clone: With only one base between it and a far larger clone, this is likely a read error. The V gene is TRDV1, the J gene TRDJ1; the D gene is possibly TRDD3 (6 bases). Per germline, CDR1 TSWWSYY and CDR2 QGS. The CDR3 has 12 amino acids. CDR3 sequence reads: CAPGDSSRKLIF. As DNA, the CDR3 is TGTGCTCCTGGGGACTCGAGCCGTAAACTCATCTTT.

This clone has only a few counts. One base separates it from a far larger clone, so it is likely a read error. This CDR3 is also generated by other DNA sequences in the sample. The chain couples TRDV2 to TRDJ3; 10 nucleotides agree with TRDD3. The CDR3 length is 18 residues. Germline lookup yields CDR1 GEAIGNYY and CDR2 EKD. The CDR3 sequence is CACDVLGDLRWDTRQMFF. DNA for the CDR3: TGCGCCTGTGACGTACTGGGGGATCTCAGGTGGGACACCCGACAGATGTTTTTC.

The table lists this clone with a few counts. A far larger clone is one base from this, pointing to a likely read error. This same CDR3 is encoded by further DNA sequences in the sample. This chain links TRDV2 with TRDJ1; 7 bases match TRDD3. Germline CDR1 reads GEAIGNYY; CDR2 reads EKD. The V segment lost 1 base and the J segment 4 bases; nucleotides outside the gene matches: 11. This CDR3 is built from 16 residues. Here the CDR3 DNA reads TGTGCCTGTGACACTTTCGCTGGGGGGCACGGCGATAAACTCATCTTT. This gives the protein CACDTFAGGHGDKLIF.

On this clone: It differs at one base from a far larger clone, so likely a read error. The same CDR3 also results from other DNA sequences found in this sample. The V gene is TRDV2, the J gene TRDJ3; 11 bases line up with TRDD3. CDR3 size: 20 residues. CDR1 and CDR2 from the germline V gene are GEAIGNYY and EKD. CDR3 coding DNA: TGTGCCTGCGACACCGTACTGGGGGATAGAACCTCCTGGGACACCCGACAGATGTTTTTC. This codes for CACDTVLGDRTSWDTRQMFF.

As concerns this clone: A far more abundant clone sits one base away, making this likely a read error. DNA of the CDR3: TGTGCCTGTGACAACTCTGCCTACGGGGGATACTACCCGTACACCGATAAACTCATCTTT. It specifies CACDNSAYGGYYPYTDKLIF. The J gene is TRDJ1, the V gene TRDV2; 9 nucleotides match TRDD3. This CDR3 is built from 20 residues. V lost 2 bases to trimming and J lost 0 bases; unmatched junction nucleotides: 18. The germline V gene encodes CDR1 GEAIGNYY and CDR2 EKD.

This clone showed up just once. This likely reflects a read error, since a far larger clone is one base away. The gene calls are TRDV2 and TRDJ1; TRDD3 agrees at 11 bases. CDR3 size: 21 residues. The germline CDR1 and CDR2 sequences are GEAIGNYY and EKD. CDR3 sequence reads: CACDTIIPSLGDKRYTNKLIF. The DNA for the CDR3 is TGTGCCTGTGACACCATAATTCCCTCACTGGGGGATAAGAGGTACACCAATAAACTCATCTTT.

Details on this clone: A far larger clone is one base from this, pointing to a likely read error. This sample also contains other DNA sequences that code for the same CDR3. The chain carries TRDV2 and TRDJ1; 9 nucleotides align to TRDD3. Germline values: CDR1 GEAIGNYY, CDR2 EKD. CDR3 size: 16 residues. The CDR3: CACDTLGDWALGKLIF. The CDR3, as DNA: TGTGCCTGCGACACCCTGGGGGATTGGGCATTAGGTAAACTCATCTTT.

In regard to this clone: The protein TCRdb lists belongs to a much larger clone and differs from this DNA's translation at residue 7, which points to a read error; the protein shown is made from the DNA. The chain links TRDV2 to TRDJ3; D is possibly TRDD3 (6 bases). CDR3 length: 17 amino acids. In germline, CDR1 is GEAIGNYY, CDR2 EKD. Trimming stripped 2 bases from V and 3 bases from J, with 13 bases between. The CDR3 loop is CACDSTEGYWDTRQMFF. The DNA for the CDR3 is TGTGCCTGTGACAGTACTGAGGGATACTGGGACACCCGACAGATGTTTTTC.

Remarks on this clone: A single base separates this from a much larger clone, so it may be a read error. Other DNA sequences in this sample translate to the same CDR3. The V gene is TRDV2, the J gene TRDJ3; 8 bases match TRDD3. With 3 bases clipped from V and 0 bases from J, the junction kept 6 bases outside the gene matches. This CDR3 contains 18 residues. The V gene's germline CDR1 is GEAIGNYY and CDR2 EKD. The chain's CDR3 is CACDVLGASSWDTRQMFF. CDR3 bases: TGTGCCTGTGACGTACTGGGGGCAAGCTCCTGGGACACCCGACAGATGTTTTTC.

By share, this clone ranks as medium-sized (0.01 to 0.1%). The chain uses TRDV2 and TRDJ3, with TRDD3 matching over 10 bases. Germline CDR1 is GEAIGNYY and CDR2 is EKD. The CDR3 has 17 amino acids. V was clipped by 3 bases and J by 4 bases; unmatched bases: 5. The CDR3 coding sequence is TGTGCCTGTGACGTACTGGGGGATTTTTGGGACACCCGACAGATGTTTTTC. It codes for CACDVLGDFWDTRQMFF.

Concerning this clone: A far bigger clonotype differs at one base, so this is likely a read error. Other DNA variants within this sample encode the same CDR3. The chain employs TRDV2 and TRDJ3; 11 positions match TRDD3. CDR3 length equals 18 residues. Germline V gene sequence: CDR1 GEAIGNYY, CDR2 EKD. CDR3 DNA: TGTGCCTGCGACACCGTACTGGGGGATACCTGGGACACCCGACAGATGTTTTTC. Its translation: CACDTVLGDTWDTRQMFF.

This clone has just a few counts. This sequence is one base from a far larger clone and is likely a read error. Other nucleotide sequences from this sample produce the same CDR3. This rearrangement joins TRDV2 to TRDJ3; D not resolved. Germline values: CDR1 GEAIGNYY, CDR2 EKD. CDR3 length: 20 amino acids. V lost 0 bases and J lost 0, with 17 bases in between. The chain's CDR3 is CACDTVGGVLPSWDTRQMFF. CDR3 bases: TGTGCCTGTGACACCGTTGGCGGAGTGCTACCCTCCTGGGACACCCGACAGATGTTTTTC.

By its share, this clone is large. The sample contains more than one DNA sequence encoding this CDR3. The CDR3: CACDTVGDTSWDTRQMFF. The CDR3 DNA sequence: TGTGCCTGTGACACGGTGGGGGATACCTCCTGGGACACCCGACAGATGTTTTTC. The chain uses TRDV2 and TRDJ3; 10 nucleotides agree with TRDD3. The CDR3 consists of 18 residues. Trimming removed 1 base from V and 0 bases from J; junction bases left unmatched: 2. Germline lookup yields CDR1 GEAIGNYY and CDR2 EKD.